This TCR beta chain was retrieved from a study of blood T cell repertoires in COVID-19. On the study more broadly: The origin of the acute and convalescent COVID-19 samples was the United States, Italy and Spain. T cells, B-cell-depleted T cells, or PBMCs supplied cDNA or gDNA.

The length of the CDR3 is 15 residues. J lost 3 bases, V lost 0 bases, and 2 bases had no gene match. In the source study's methods: Researchers report that nucleated cell counts were estimated from reference gene primer amplification. Sequencing was performed with immunoSEQ multiplex PCR; in TCRdb, only in-frame clones are kept and a portion is missing. The V and J calls and clone size come from that table; D and trimming were worked out from the DNA. The sample lists just over 95,000 clones, about 87% seen once, with 15% to 19% in the top ten. This rearrangement joins TRBV23-1 to TRBJ1-2; 9 bases are shared with TRBD1. TRBV23-1 counts as an open reading frame of uncertain function. Sample: peripheral blood. The TCR was taken from a human donor in a cohort sampled during active COVID-19. The CDR3: CASSQSGQGHYGYTF. The CDR3 nucleotides are TGCGCCAGCAGTCAATCGGGACAGGGTCACTATGGCTACACCTTC.